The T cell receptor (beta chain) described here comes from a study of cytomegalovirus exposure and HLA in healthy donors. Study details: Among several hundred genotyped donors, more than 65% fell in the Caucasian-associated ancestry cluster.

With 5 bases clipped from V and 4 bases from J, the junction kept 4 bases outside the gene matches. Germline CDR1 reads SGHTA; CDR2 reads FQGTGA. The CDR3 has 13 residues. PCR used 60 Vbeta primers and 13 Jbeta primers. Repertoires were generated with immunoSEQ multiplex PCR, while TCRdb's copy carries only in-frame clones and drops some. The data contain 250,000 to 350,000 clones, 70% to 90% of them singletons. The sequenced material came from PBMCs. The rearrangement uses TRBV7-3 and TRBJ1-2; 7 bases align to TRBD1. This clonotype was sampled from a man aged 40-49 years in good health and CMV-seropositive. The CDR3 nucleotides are TGTGCCAGCAGCACGACAGGGAGCTATGGCTACACCTTC. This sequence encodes CASSTTGSYGYTF.